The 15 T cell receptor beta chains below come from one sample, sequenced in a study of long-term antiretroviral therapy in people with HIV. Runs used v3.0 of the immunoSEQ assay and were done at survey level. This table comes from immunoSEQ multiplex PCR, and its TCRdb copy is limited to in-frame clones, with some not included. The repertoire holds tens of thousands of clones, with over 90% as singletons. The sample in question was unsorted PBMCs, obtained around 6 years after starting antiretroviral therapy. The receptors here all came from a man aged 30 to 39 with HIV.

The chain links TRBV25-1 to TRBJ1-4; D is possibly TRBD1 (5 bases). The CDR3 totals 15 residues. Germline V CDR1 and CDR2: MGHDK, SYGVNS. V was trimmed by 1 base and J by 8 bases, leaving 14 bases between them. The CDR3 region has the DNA TGTGCCAGCAGTGAATCCGGGGCTCCCGTAGAAAAACTGTTTTTT. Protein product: CASSESGAPVEKLFF.

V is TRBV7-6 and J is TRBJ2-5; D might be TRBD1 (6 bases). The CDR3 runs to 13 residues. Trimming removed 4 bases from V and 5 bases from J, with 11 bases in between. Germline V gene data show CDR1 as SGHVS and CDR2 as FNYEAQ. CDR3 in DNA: TGTGCCAGCAGCTCAGGGGCGCGGGAGACCCAGTACTTC. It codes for CASSSGARETQYF.

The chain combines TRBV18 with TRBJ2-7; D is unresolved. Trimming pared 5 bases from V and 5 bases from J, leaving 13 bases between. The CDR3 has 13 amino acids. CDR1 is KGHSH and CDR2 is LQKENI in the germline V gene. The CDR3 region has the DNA TGTGCCAGCTCATCCGGGCCTATTGACGAGCAGTACTTC. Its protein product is CASSSGPIDEQYF.

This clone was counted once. The CDR3 sequence: CASGLGGVNTEAFF. The CDR3 DNA reads as TGTGCCAGCGGTCTCGGGGGAGTCAACACTGAAGCTTTCTTT. This chain links TRBV11-2 with TRBJ1-1; D might be TRBD1 (5 bases). Trimming removed 8 bases at V and 2 bases at J, with 15 bases between. The CDR3 has 14 amino acids. Looked up from germline, CDR1 is SGHAT and CDR2 is FQNNGV.

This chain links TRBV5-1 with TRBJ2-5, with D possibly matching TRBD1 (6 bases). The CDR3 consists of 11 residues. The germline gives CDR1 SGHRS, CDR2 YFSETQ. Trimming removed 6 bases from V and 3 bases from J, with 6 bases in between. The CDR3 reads CASKGEETQYF. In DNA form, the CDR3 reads TGCGCCAGCAAGGGGGAAGAGACCCAGTACTTC.

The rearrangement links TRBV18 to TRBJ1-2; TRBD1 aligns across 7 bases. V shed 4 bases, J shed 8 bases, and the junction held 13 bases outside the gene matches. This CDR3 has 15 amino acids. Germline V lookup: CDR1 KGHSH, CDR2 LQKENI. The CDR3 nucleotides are TGTGCCAGCTCACGCCTAGACAGGGTGGGAGGCGGCTACACCTTC. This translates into CASSRLDRVGGGYTF.

The CDR3 is CASSLNTVRNSYEQYF. The CDR3 coding sequence is TGTGCCAGCAGCTTAAATACGGTACGGAACTCCTACGAGCAGTACTTC. The chain carries TRBV7-6 and TRBJ2-7, with D uncertain. Deletions cut 2 bases from V and 0 bases from J, with 14 bases between. This CDR3 is 16 amino acids long. The germline CDR1 and CDR2 sequences are SGHVS and FNYEAQ.

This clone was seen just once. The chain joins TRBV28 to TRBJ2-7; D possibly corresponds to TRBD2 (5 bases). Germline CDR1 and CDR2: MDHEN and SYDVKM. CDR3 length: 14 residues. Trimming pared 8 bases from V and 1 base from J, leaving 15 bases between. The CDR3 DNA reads TGTGCCAGCCTATTAAGTGGCGGGTCCTACGAGCAGTACTTC. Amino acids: CASLLSGGSYEQYF.

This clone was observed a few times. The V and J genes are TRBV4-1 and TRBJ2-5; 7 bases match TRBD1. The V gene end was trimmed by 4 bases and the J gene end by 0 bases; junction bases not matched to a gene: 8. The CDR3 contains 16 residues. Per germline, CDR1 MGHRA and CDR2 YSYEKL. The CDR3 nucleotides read TGCGCCAGCAGCCCAGGGGGACGGCCGAACCAAGAGACCCAGTACTTC. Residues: CASSPGGRPNQETQYF.

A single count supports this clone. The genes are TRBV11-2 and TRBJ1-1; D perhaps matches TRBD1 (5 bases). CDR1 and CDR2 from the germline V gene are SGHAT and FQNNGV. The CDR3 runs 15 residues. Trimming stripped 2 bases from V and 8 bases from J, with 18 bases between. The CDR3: CASSLPRQHGREAFF. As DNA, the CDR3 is TGTGCCAGCAGCTTACCCCGACAGCATGGTAGAGAAGCTTTCTTT.

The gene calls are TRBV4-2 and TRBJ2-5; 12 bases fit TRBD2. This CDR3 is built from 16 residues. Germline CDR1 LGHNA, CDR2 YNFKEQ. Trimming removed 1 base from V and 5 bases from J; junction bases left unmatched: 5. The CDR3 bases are TGTGCCAGCAGCCAAGCACTAGCGGGAGGTAGTGAGACCCAGTACTTC. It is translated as CASSQALAGGSETQYF.

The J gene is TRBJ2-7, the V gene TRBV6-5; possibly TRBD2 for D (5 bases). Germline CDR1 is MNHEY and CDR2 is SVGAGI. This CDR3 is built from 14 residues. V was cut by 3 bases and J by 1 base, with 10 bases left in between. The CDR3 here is CASSYFPGSYEQYF. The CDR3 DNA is TGTGCCAGCAGTTATTTTCCGGGATCCTACGAGCAGTACTTC.

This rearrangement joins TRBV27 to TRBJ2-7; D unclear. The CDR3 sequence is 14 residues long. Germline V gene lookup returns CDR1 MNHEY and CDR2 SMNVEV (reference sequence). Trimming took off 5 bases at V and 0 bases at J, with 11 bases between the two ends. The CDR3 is CASSVEPYSYEQYF. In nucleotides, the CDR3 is TGTGCCAGCAGTGTCGAGCCATACTCCTACGAGCAGTACTTC.

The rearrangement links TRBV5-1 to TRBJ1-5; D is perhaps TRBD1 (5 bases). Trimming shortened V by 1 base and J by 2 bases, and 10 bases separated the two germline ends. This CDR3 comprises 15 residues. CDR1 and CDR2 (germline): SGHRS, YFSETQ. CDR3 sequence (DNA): TGCGCCAGCAGCTTGAGCGGGGACGGCAATCAGCCCCAGCATTTT. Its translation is CASSLSGDGNQPQHF.

The CDR3 here is CASSQYRGAPQHF. The CDR3 DNA sequence: TGTGCCAGCAGCCAATACAGGGGGGCGCCCCAGCATTTT. J is TRBJ1-5 and V is TRBV5-6; 8 nucleotides agree with TRBD1. The ends lost 4 bases at V and 9 bases at J; junction bases unmatched: 6. Germline V gene lookup returns CDR1 SGHDT and CDR2 YYEEEE. The CDR3 consists of 13 residues.